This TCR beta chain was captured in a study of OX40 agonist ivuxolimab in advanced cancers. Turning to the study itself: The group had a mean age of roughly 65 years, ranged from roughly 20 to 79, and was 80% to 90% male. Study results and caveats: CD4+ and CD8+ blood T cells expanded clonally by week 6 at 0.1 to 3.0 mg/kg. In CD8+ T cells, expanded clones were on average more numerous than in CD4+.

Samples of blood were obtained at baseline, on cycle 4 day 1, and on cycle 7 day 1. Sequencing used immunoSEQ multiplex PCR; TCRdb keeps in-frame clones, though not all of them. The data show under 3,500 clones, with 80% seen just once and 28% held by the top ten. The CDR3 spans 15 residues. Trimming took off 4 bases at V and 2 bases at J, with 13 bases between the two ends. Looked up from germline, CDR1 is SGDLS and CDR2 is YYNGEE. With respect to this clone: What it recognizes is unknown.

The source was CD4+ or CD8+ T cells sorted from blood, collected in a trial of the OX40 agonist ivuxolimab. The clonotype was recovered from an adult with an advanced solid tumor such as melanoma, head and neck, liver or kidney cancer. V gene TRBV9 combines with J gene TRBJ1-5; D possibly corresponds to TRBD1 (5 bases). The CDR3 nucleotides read TGTGCCAGCAGCTCCCGGGGGGAGGGCAATCAGCCCCAGCATTTT. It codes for CASSSRGEGNQPQHF.